One T cell receptor (beta chain) is described in this entry. The antigen is not known. The data are from a study of blood T cells in healthy people across ages. Study-wide results and caveats: Naive CD4+ cells and diversity were both higher in long-lived donors than in aged donors.

Germline V gene data show CDR1 as MNHNY and CDR2 as SVGAGI (reference sequence). V was pared by 4 bases and J by 5 bases, with 15 bases between. This CDR3 region has 14 residues. PCR was performed a second time for 7 to 11 cycles using a sample-barcoded 5' primer and a J-beta primer mix. Unique molecular identifiers of 12 random nucleotides labeled each cDNA. TCRdb re-derived calls from the 5' RACE reads in MiXCR, one entry per CDR3 protein. The sample holds over 1,200,000 distinct CDR3 sequences, 59% seen once. This clonotype was sampled from a man aged 18 to 30 in good health. Material for sequencing was blood. V gene TRBV6-6 combines with J gene TRBJ2-7; D remains unclear. The CDR3 DNA follows: TGTGCCAGCAGTTCCCTGAGAGTTGGCGACGAGCAGTACTTC. Its translation is CASSSLRVGDEQYF.